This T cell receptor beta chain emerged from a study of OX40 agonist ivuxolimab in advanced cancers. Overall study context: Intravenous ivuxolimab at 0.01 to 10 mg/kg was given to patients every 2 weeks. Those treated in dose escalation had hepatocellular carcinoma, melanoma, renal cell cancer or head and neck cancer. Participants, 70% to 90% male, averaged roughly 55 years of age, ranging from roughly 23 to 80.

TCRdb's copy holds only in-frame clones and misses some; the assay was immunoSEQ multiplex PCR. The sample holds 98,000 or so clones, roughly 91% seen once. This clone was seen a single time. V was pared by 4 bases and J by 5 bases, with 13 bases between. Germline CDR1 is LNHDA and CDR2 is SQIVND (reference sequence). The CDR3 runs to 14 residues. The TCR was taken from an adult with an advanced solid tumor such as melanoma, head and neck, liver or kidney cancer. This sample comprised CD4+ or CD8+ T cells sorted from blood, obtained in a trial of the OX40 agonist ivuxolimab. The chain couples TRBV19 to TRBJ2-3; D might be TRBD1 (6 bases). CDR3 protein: CASSTGRGGDTQYF. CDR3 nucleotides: TGTGCCAGTAGTACAGGGCGAGGGGGAGATACGCAGTATTTT.